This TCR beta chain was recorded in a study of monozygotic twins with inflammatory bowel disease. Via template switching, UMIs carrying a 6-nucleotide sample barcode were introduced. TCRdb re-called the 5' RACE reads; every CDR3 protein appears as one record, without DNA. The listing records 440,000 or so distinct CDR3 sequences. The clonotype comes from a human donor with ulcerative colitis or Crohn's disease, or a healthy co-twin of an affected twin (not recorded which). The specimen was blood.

The CDR3: CASSKQGVGTEAFF. The J gene is TRBJ1-1, the V gene TRBV6-1; TCRdb selects TRBD1, and the lack of DNA leaves this call unchecked. This CDR3 is 14 amino acids long. Germline CDR1 and CDR2: MNHNS and SASEGT.